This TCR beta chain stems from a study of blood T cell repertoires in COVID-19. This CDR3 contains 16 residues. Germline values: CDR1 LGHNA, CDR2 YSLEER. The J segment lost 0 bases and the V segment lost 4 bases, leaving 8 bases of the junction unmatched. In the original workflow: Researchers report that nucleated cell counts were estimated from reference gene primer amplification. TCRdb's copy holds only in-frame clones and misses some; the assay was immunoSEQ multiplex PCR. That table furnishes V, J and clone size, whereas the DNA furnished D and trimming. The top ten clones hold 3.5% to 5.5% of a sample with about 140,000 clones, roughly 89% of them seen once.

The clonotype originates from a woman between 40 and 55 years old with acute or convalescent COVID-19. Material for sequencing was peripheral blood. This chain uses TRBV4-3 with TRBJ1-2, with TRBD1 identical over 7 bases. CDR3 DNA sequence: TGCGCCAGCAGCCCAGTAACAGGGGCCTCTAACTATGGCTACACCTTC. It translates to CASSPVTGASNYGYTF.